This T cell receptor beta chain originates from a study of OX40 agonist ivuxolimab in advanced cancers. Study as a whole: With a range of roughly 20 to 80, age averaged roughly 61 years, and about 82% were male.

Germline V gives CDR1 MDHEN, CDR2 SYDVKM. With 5 bases removed from V and 2 bases from J, the gap between germline ends came to 16 bases. The CDR3 sequence is 15 residues long. Here immunoSEQ multiplex PCR was the method, and the copy in TCRdb shows in-frame clones only, minus some. The sample has 82,000 or so clones; more than 85% are singletons. This sample comprised CD4+ or CD8+ T cells sorted from blood, obtained in a trial of the OX40 agonist ivuxolimab. The clonotype comes from an adult with an advanced solid tumor such as melanoma, head and neck, liver or kidney cancer. J is TRBJ2-7 and V is TRBV28; TRBD1 is a possible D gene (7 bases). This CDR3 is CASSLAQGGTYEQYF. CDR3 nucleotide sequence: TGTGCCAGCAGTCTAGCCCAGGGGGGAACCTACGAGCAGTACTTC.